One T cell receptor (beta chain) is described in this entry. This entry is derived from a study of blood T cell repertoires in COVID-19. Clones were sequenced by immunoSEQ multiplex PCR, and TCRdb holds only the in-frame ones, with some missing. The sample yields roughly 140,000 clones, around 80% seen once. Material for sequencing was peripheral blood. This TCR derives from a woman aged 45 to 65 with acute or convalescent COVID-19.

The CDR3 spells CASSRSGSSYNEQFF. CDR3 sequence (DNA): TGTGCCAGCAGCCGGAGCGGGAGCTCCTACAATGAGCAGTTCTTC. The chain joins TRBV9 to TRBJ2-1, with 8 nucleotides matching TRBD2. Per germline, CDR1 SGDLS and CDR2 YYNGEE. After removal of 4 bases from V and 0 bases from J, the junction contained 3 bases not matched to a gene. The CDR3 is 15 residues long.